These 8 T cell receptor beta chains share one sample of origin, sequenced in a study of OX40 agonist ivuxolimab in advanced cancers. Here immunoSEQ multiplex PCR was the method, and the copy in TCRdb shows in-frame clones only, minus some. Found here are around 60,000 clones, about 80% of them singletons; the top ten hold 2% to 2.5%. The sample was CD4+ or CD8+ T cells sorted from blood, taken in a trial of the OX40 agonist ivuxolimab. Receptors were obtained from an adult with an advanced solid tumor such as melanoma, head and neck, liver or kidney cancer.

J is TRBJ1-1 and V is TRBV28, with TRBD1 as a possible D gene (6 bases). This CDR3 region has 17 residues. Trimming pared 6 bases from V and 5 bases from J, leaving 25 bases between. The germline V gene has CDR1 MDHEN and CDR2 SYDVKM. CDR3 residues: CASSLSLRQVIDTEAFF. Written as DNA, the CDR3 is TGTGCCAGCAGCCTAAGCCTAAGACAGGTTATCGATACTGAAGCTTTCTTT.

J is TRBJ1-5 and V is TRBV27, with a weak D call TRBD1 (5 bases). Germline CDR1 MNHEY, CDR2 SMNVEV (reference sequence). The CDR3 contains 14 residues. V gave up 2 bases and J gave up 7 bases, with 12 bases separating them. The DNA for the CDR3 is TGTGCCAGCAGTTTAACGGGGGTAGGGCAGCCCCAGCATTTT. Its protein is CASSLTGVGQPQHF.

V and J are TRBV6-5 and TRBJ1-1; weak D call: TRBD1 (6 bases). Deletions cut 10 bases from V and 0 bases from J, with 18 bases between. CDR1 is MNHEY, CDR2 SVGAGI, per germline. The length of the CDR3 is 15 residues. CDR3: CATGGVGNMNTEAFF. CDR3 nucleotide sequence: TGTGCCACCGGGGGCGTTGGGAACATGAACACTGAAGCTTTCTTT.

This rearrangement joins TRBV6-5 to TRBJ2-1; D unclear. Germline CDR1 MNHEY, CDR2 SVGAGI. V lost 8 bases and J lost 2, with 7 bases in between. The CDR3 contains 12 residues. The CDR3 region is CASLTPYNEQFF. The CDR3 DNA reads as TGTGCCAGCCTCACTCCCTACAATGAGCAGTTCTTC.

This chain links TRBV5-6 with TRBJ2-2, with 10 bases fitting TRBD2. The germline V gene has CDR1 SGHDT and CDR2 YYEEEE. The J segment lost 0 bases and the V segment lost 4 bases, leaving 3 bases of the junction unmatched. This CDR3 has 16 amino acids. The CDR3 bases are TGTGCCAGCAGCGATCTAGCGGGGGCGAACACCGGGGAGCTGTTTTTT. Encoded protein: CASSDLAGANTGELFF. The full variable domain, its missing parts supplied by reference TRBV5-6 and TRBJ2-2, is DAGVTQSPTHLIKTRGQQVTLRCSPKSGHDTVSWYQQALGQGPQFIFQYYEEEERQRGNFPDRFSGHQFPNYSSELNVNALLLGDSALYLCASSDLAGANTGELFFGEGSRLTVL.

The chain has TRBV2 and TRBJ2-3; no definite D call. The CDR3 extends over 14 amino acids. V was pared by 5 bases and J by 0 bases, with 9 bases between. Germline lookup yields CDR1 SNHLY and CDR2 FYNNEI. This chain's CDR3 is CASSFGESTDTQYF. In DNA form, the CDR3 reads TGTGCCAGCAGTTTCGGAGAAAGCACAGATACGCAGTATTTT.

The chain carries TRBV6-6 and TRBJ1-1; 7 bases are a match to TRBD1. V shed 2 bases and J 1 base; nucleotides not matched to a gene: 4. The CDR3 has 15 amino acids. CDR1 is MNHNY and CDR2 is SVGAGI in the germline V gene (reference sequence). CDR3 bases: TGTGCCAGCAGTTACGGGGGACAGAAGAACACTGAAGCTTTCTTT. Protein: CASSYGGQKNTEAFF.

The CDR3 DNA sequence: TGTGCCAGCAGTTACTCGAGGTACGTCAGCCAGCCCCAGCATTTT. It specifies CASSYSRYVSQPQHF. The chain employs TRBV6-6 and TRBJ1-5; D uncertain. From germline, CDR1 is MNHNY and CDR2 SVGAGI (reference sequence). Trimming pared 0 bases from V and 7 bases from J, leaving 13 bases between. CDR3 length: 15 amino acids.